This entry lists 5 T cell receptor beta chains sequenced from one sample in a study of OX40 agonist ivuxolimab in advanced cancers. The library was generated by the immunoSEQ multiplex PCR assay. Not all clones reach the TCRdb copy of this immuneACCESS table, which keeps in-frame sequences only. Checked studies attribute under half of the gap to unresolved V genes and leave the rest unexplained. The sample yields more than 100,000 clones; about 93% were counted once. The ten largest clones capture 0.15% to 0.19% of the sample. The input for sequencing was CD4+ or CD8+ T cells sorted from blood, taken in a trial of the OX40 agonist ivuxolimab. All receptors come from an adult with an advanced solid tumor such as melanoma, head and neck, liver or kidney cancer.

V usage is TRBV2 and J usage is TRBJ1-5; a weak D match, TRBD1 (5 bases). Trimming took 8 bases from V and 2 from J, leaving 13 bases between them. This CDR3 has 14 amino acids. Germline CDR1 reads SNHLY; CDR2 reads FYNNEI. CDR3 amino acids: CASSQEKGNQPQHF. In DNA, the CDR3 is TGTGCCAGCTCACAGGAAAAGGGCAATCAGCCCCAGCATTTT.

The chain combines TRBV7-8 with TRBJ1-1, with D possibly TRBD1 on 5 matching bases. Trimming removed 1 base from V and 5 bases from J, with 14 bases in between. The CDR3 has 15 residues. Germline CDR1 reads SGHVS; CDR2 reads FQNEAQ. For the CDR3, the DNA is TGTGCCAGCAGCTTAGAGGGCAGGGTCGGTACTGAAGCTTTCTTT. The encoded protein is CASSLEGRVGTEAFF.

The V call is TRBV5-1, the J call TRBJ1-1; 8 bases agree with TRBD1. The V gene's germline CDR1 is SGHRS and CDR2 YFSETQ. The CDR3 is 16 amino acids. The V and J ends lost 3 bases and 1 base, in that order; junction bases with no gene match: 8. CDR3 loop: CASSSAPDRGNTEAFF. CDR3 sequence (DNA): TGCGCCAGCAGCTCAGCACCTGACAGGGGGAACACTGAAGCTTTCTTT. The full variable domain, in which reference TRBV5-1 and TRBJ1-1 provide the parts outside the CDR3, is KAGVTQTPRYLIKTRGQQVTLSCSPISGHRSVSWYQQTPGQGLQFLFEYFSETQRNKGNFPGRFSGRQFSNSRSEMNVSTLELGDSALYLCASSSAPDRGNTEAFFGQGTRLTVV.

The chain uses TRBV2 and TRBJ1-3; perhaps TRBD1 as D (5 bases). V lost 2 bases, J lost 0 bases, and 5 bases lay in between. The CDR3 has 14 residues. Germline V gene lookup returns CDR1 SNHLY and CDR2 FYNNEI. CDR3 loop: CASSERGSGNTIYF. The CDR3 DNA is TGTGCCAGCAGTGAAAGGGGCTCTGGAAACACCATATATTTT.

V gene TRBV9 combines with J gene TRBJ1-6, with 7 positions matching TRBD1. The CDR3 has 15 amino acids. CDR1 is SGDLS and CDR2 is YYNGEE in the germline V gene. V was pared by 0 bases and J by 9 bases, with 6 bases of the junction left unmatched. The CDR3 spells CASSVGGGGFSPLHF. Here the CDR3 DNA reads TGTGCCAGCAGCGTAGGGGGAGGGGGCTTTTCACCCCTCCACTTT.